This passage covers 30 T cell receptor beta chains from one sample sequenced in a study of T cells in Graves' hyperthyroidism and ophthalmopathy. TCR beta CDR3 sequences were amplified from RNA transcripts. The HTBI set primed first-round TCR CDR3 RT-PCR. A single record per CDR3 protein comes from TCRdb applying MiXCR to the multiplex PCR reads. The sample consists of 130,000 or so distinct CDR3 sequences, approximately 24% of them appearing once. The sample comprised blood. The receptors derive from a woman between 45 and 65 years old with Graves' hyperthyroidism that later progressed to Graves' ophthalmopathy.

The sample holds a few counts of this clonotype. The rearrangement uses TRBV28 and TRBJ2-7, with D perhaps TRBD2 (6 bases). The CDR3 has 15 amino acids. Germline assignment: CDR1 MDHEN and CDR2 SYDVKM. V lost 8 bases and J lost 2, with 19 bases in between. CDR3 DNA: TGTGCCAGCGTCGCCGCCGGGACTGCAACCTACGAGCAGTACTTC. Its translation: CASVAAGTATYEQYF.

The V and J genes are TRBV7-9 and TRBJ2-7; 10 positions match TRBD2. The CDR3 contains 14 residues. Trimming cost V 5 bases and J 4 bases; bases outside gene matches: 5. Germline lookup yields CDR1 SEHNR and CDR2 FQNEAQ (reference sequence). The CDR3 loop is CASSPTSGVYEQYF. CDR3 bases: TGTGCCAGCAGCCCTACTAGCGGGGTTTACGAGCAGTACTTC.

Ten or more counts support this clonotype. The chain is built from TRBV2 and TRBJ2-1; the D gene is possibly TRBD1 (6 bases). The CDR3 consists of 15 residues. V was shortened by 1 base and J by 1 base, with 8 bases between the two germline ends. CDR1 and CDR2 from the germline V gene are SNHLY and FYNNEI. The CDR3 nucleotides read TGTGCCAGCAGTGAAGGGACAGAGTCCTACAATGAGCAGTTCTTC. Its translation is CASSEGTESYNEQFF.

In this sample, this clonotype turned up once. The chain carries TRBV7-2 and TRBJ2-3, with D possibly called TRBD1 or TRBD2 (5 bases each). Germline V gene lookup returns CDR1 SGHTA and CDR2 FQGNSA. This CDR3 comprises 15 residues. With 7 bases removed from V and 0 bases from J, the gap between germline ends came to 14 bases. CDR3 loop: CASNWDGPSTDTQYF. As DNA, the CDR3 is TGTGCCAGCAACTGGGACGGCCCTAGCACAGATACGCAGTATTTT.

There are a few counts of this clonotype. This rearrangement joins TRBV5-1 to TRBJ2-1; possible D gene TRBD2, 5 bases. The CDR3 is made up of 14 amino acids. CDR1 SGHRS and CDR2 YFSETQ come from the germline V gene. Trimming cost V 6 bases and J 5 bases, with 15 bases left between them. The CDR3 loop is CASKLGPRDNEQFF. CDR3 DNA: TGCGCCAGCAAACTCGGACCGAGGGACAATGAGCAGTTCTTC.

This clonotype was counted many times. The V call is TRBV11-3, the J call TRBJ2-1; 10 nucleotides agree with TRBD2. V lost 6 bases and J lost 6; bases outside the gene matches: 14. The CDR3 runs 17 residues. Germline CDR1 reads SGHNT; CDR2 reads YENEEA. The CDR3 loop reads CASSRGLAGVGGNEQFF. The CDR3 nucleotides are TGTGCCAGCAGTCGGGGGCTAGCGGGAGTCGGGGGCAATGAGCAGTTCTTC.

This clonotype was seen at least ten times. The chain uses TRBV10-3 and TRBJ1-2; tentatively, D is TRBD1 (6 bases). The V end lost 4 bases, the J end lost 6 bases, and 18 bases lay between the germline ends. This CDR3 has 15 amino acids. Germline V gives CDR1 ENHRY, CDR2 SYGVKD. The CDR3 reads CAISVVKSGVDGYTF. Written as DNA, the CDR3 is TGTGCCATCAGTGTCGTCAAGTCAGGGGTTGATGGCTACACCTTC.

The chain combines TRBV18 with TRBJ2-3; D uncertain. The CDR3 spans 13 residues. Germline CDR1 is KGHSH and CDR2 is LQKENI. V was trimmed by 0 bases and J by 4 bases, leaving 5 bases between them. The CDR3 sequence: CASSPPTADTQYF. The CDR3 nucleotides read TGTGCCAGCTCACCACCGACCGCAGATACGCAGTATTTT.

This chain connects TRBV28 to TRBJ2-7; TRBD2 matches 15 bases. The length of the CDR3 is 15 residues. The V and J ends lost 8 bases and 2 bases, in that order; junction bases with no gene match: 4. The germline V gene has CDR1 MDHEN and CDR2 SYDVKM. This CDR3 is CASGTSGRPPYEQYF. Here the CDR3 DNA reads TGTGCCAGCGGGACTAGCGGGAGGCCCCCCTACGAGCAGTACTTC.

This chain joins TRBV7-2 and TRBJ1-2; D remains unclear. From germline, CDR1 is SGHTA and CDR2 FQGNSA. The CDR3 consists of 13 residues. Trimming shortened V by 3 bases and J by 4 bases, and 9 bases separated the two germline ends. CDR3 loop: CASSFLGTYGYTF. CDR3 in DNA: TGTGCCAGCAGCTTCCTGGGCACCTATGGCTACACCTTC.

This clonotype was counted at least ten times. This chain connects TRBV7-2 to TRBJ2-1; TRBD2 matches 9 bases. V lost 3 bases to trimming and J lost 4 bases; unmatched junction nucleotides: 4. The CDR3 loop spans 15 amino acids. Germline-derived CDR1 and CDR2 are SGHTA and FQGNSA. The CDR3, as DNA: TGTGCCAGCAGCTTGATTAGCGGGGGATACAATGAGCAGTTCTTC. It specifies CASSLISGGYNEQFF.

The chain carries TRBV2 and TRBJ2-3; TRBD2 aligns across 8 bases. Germline V lookup: CDR1 SNHLY, CDR2 FYNNEI. The CDR3 totals 15 residues. The V and J ends lost 7 bases and 3 bases, in that order; junction bases with no gene match: 9. For the CDR3, the DNA is TGTGCCAGCAAGATGACTAGCGTAAGAACAGATACGCAGTATTTT. Residues: CASKMTSVRTDTQYF.

In this sample, this clonotype turned up many times. The chain combines TRBV9 with TRBJ1-1; 8 nucleotides align to TRBD1. The CDR3 is 17 amino acids. V lost 0 bases, J lost 3 bases, and 10 bases stayed unmatched. Germline V gives CDR1 SGDLS, CDR2 YYNGEE. CDR3 sequence: CASSVAGTGPGDTEAFF. CDR3 nucleotide sequence: TGTGCCAGCAGCGTAGCCGGGACAGGCCCTGGGGACACTGAAGCTTTCTTT.

This clonotype appeared many times. The J gene is TRBJ2-7, the V gene TRBV20-1; 9 bases line up with TRBD2. Losses at the gene ends were 3 bases for V and 0 bases for J; bases not matched to a gene: 12. CDR3 length: 17 residues. Per the germline V gene, CDR1 is DFQATT and CDR2 is SNEGSKA (reference sequence). For the CDR3, the DNA is TGCAGTGCTAGTTGGCTAGCGGGGCCCCTACTCTCCTACGAGCAGTACTTC. It is translated as CSASWLAGPLLSYEQYF.

The chain is built from TRBV27 and TRBJ2-2; the D gene is possibly TRBD1 (5 bases). Trimming removed 1 base at V and 2 bases at J, with 8 bases between. The CDR3 is made up of 15 amino acids. Per the germline V gene, CDR1 is MNHEY and CDR2 is SMNVEV (reference sequence). In DNA form, the CDR3 reads TGTGCCAGCAGTTTATGGCAGGGAAACACCGGGGAGCTGTTTTTT. Encoded protein: CASSLWQGNTGELFF.

J is TRBJ2-1 and V is TRBV27; 10 nucleotides agree with TRBD2. With 3 bases clipped from V and 2 bases from J, the junction kept 4 bases outside the gene matches. This CDR3 region has 16 residues. Per the germline V gene, CDR1 is MNHEY and CDR2 is SMNVEV (reference sequence). CDR3 sequence: CASSFKAGGTYNEQFF. CDR3 coding DNA: TGTGCCAGCAGTTTCAAAGCGGGAGGGACCTACAATGAGCAGTTCTTC.

To note about this clonotype: The junction and the germline gene differ at one end; a read error may be behind it. This sequence joins TRBV11-2 and TRBJ2-1, with D perhaps TRBD2 (6 bases). This CDR3 has 17 residues. Per germline, CDR1 SGHAT and CDR2 FQNNGV. The CDR3: CANSLGITGVSYNEQFF. The DNA for the CDR3 is TGTGCCAACAGCTTAGGGATAACGGGGGTCTCCTACAATGAGCAGTTCTTC.

This clonotype was picked up a small number of times. V gene TRBV20-1 combines with J gene TRBJ1-2; 7 nucleotides line up with TRBD1. The CDR3 totals 15 residues. Trimming removed 6 bases from V and 0 bases from J; junction bases left unmatched: 10. Germline values: CDR1 DFQATT, CDR2 SNEGSKA (reference sequence). CDR3 bases: TGCAGTGCAAGGGACAGTCTACCCGCTAACTATGGCTACACCTTC. This codes for CSARDSLPANYGYTF.

This clonotype was detected ten times or more. The chain uses TRBV6-1 and TRBJ1-1, with TRBD1 matching 8 bases. This CDR3 region has 14 residues. Germline V lookup: CDR1 MNHNS, CDR2 SASEGT. J lost 2 bases, V lost 3 bases, and 2 bases had no gene match. The CDR3 is CASSDRGRNTEAFF. The DNA for the CDR3 is TGTGCCAGCAGTGACAGGGGGCGAAACACTGAAGCTTTCTTT.

The rearrangement links TRBV2 to TRBJ1-2; 7 bases are shared with TRBD1. CDR1 is SNHLY and CDR2 is FYNNEI in the germline V gene. The J segment lost 1 base and the V segment lost 3 bases, leaving 5 bases of the junction unmatched. The CDR3 extends over 15 amino acids. This CDR3 reads CASSDLAGGNYGYTF. The CDR3 nucleotides read TGTGCCAGCAGTGATCTCGCAGGGGGTAACTATGGCTACACCTTC.

This clonotype was seen ten or more times. The chain's CDR3 is CAWSSPGERSPLHF. In DNA, the CDR3 is TGTGCCTGGAGTTCCCCGGGTGAGCGGTCACCCCTCCACTTT. The chain uses TRBV30 and TRBJ1-6; D call uncertain. The CDR3 covers 14 residues. Germline V gene lookup returns CDR1 GTSNPN and CDR2 SVGIG (reference sequence). V lost 2 bases and J lost 10, with 15 bases in between.

This clonotype was seen at least ten times. This chain uses TRBV29-1 with TRBJ1-2; 9 nucleotides agree with TRBD1. V shed 3 bases, J shed 4 bases, and the junction held 3 bases outside the gene matches. The V gene's germline CDR1 is SQVTM and CDR2 ANQGSEA. There are 13 residues in the CDR3. The DNA for the CDR3 is TGCAGCGTTGATCAGACAGGGGGCTATGGCTACACCTTC. Translating gives CSVDQTGGYGYTF.

This clonotype has a count of ten or more. The J gene is TRBJ2-5, the V gene TRBV7-9; TRBD2 might be the D (5 bases). Looked up from germline, CDR1 is SEHNR and CDR2 is FQNEAQ (reference sequence). This CDR3 is built from 14 residues. V lost 5 bases and J 0 bases, leaving 10 bases between the germline ends. The CDR3 reads CASSRHSDQETQYF. CDR3 coding DNA: TGTGCCAGCAGCCGCCATAGCGACCAAGAGACCCAGTACTTC.

J is TRBJ2-5 and V is TRBV28; D unclear. CDR3 length equals 13 residues. Between the trimmed V and J ends, which lost 8 bases and 7 bases, there was a span of 17 bases. Germline loops: CDR1 MDHEN, CDR2 SYDVKM. The CDR3 DNA reads as TGTGCCAGCGAGACCTCTAGGGAAGGGACCCAGTACTTC. It translates to CASETSREGTQYF. The variable domain in full, completed from reference TRBV28 and TRBJ2-5, reads DVKVTQSSRYLVKRTGEKVFLECVQDMDHENMFWYRQDPGLGLRLIYFSYDVKMKEKGDIPEGYSVSREKKERFSLILESASTNQTSMYLCASETSREGTQYFGPGTRLLVL.

This clonotype occurred many times. V usage is TRBV18 and J usage is TRBJ2-2, with 7 nucleotides matching TRBD1. This CDR3 comprises 16 residues. Germline V lookup: CDR1 KGHSH, CDR2 LQKENI. Unmatched junction bases numbered 4, after V lost 3 bases and J lost 0 bases. CDR3 coding DNA: TGTGCCAGCTCACCGAGGACAGGCTCGAACACCGGGGAGCTGTTTTTT. This sequence encodes CASSPRTGSNTGELFF.

V and J are TRBV2 and TRBJ2-1, with 12 bases lining up with TRBD2. V lost 5 bases and J lost 0; bases outside the gene matches: 5. There are 17 residues in the CDR3. CDR1 is SNHLY, CDR2 FYNNEI, per germline. The CDR3 is CASSLLAGGRSYNEQFF. The DNA for the CDR3 is TGTGCCAGCAGTTTACTAGCGGGAGGCCGCTCCTACAATGAGCAGTTCTTC.

This clonotype was found many times. The chain has TRBV28 and TRBJ1-2, with 8 positions matching TRBD1. This CDR3 contains 14 residues. Germline values: CDR1 MDHEN, CDR2 SYDVKM. V trimming: 3 bases; J trimming: 8 bases; junction bases outside the gene matches: 8. The CDR3 bases are TGTGCCAGCAGTTTCCTTCGACAGGGGTACGGCTACACCTTC. Residues: CASSFLRQGYGYTF.

There are many counts of this clonotype. This chain uses TRBV5-5 with TRBJ2-7; 7 bases align to TRBD2. Trimming took 5 bases from V and 2 from J; bases not matched to a gene: 4. The germline gives CDR1 SGHKS, CDR2 YYEKEE (reference sequence). The CDR3 consists of 13 residues. The CDR3 is CASRFGLAYEQYF. The CDR3 DNA reads TGTGCCAGCAGATTCGGACTAGCCTACGAGCAGTACTTC.

V usage is TRBV14 and J usage is TRBJ2-7; D unclear. Trimming left V 2 bases short and J 6 bases short, with 14 bases between. There are 14 residues in the CDR3. Germline assignment: CDR1 SGHDN and CDR2 FVKESK. The chain's CDR3 is CASSQKLIDGEQYF. CDR3 coding DNA: TGTGCCAGCAGCCAAAAGTTGATAGATGGCGAGCAGTACTTC.

The CDR3 sequence is CSARAPGLAGDYEQYF. Written as DNA, the CDR3 is TGCAGTGCTAGAGCTCCGGGACTAGCGGGAGATTACGAGCAGTACTTC. The chain is built from TRBV20-1 and TRBJ2-7, with 14 bases lining up with TRBD2. Germline CDR1 and CDR2: DFQATT and SNEGSKA (reference sequence). Trimming cost V 1 base and J 4 bases; bases outside gene matches: 6. The CDR3 consists of 16 residues.